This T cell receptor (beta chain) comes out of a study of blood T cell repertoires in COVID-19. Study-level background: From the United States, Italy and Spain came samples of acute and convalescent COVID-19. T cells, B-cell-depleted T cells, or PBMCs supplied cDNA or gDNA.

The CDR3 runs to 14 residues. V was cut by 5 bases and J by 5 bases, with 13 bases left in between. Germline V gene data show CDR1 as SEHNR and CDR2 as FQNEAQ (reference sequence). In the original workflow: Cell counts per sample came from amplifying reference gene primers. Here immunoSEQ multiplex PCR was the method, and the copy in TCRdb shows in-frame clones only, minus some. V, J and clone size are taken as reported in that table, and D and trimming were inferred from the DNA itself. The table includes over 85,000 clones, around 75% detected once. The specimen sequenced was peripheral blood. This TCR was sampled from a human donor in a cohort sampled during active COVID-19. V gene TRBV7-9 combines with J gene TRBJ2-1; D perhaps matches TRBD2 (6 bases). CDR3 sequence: CASSIAGGDNEQFF. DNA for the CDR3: TGTGCCAGCAGCATTGCGGGCGGGGACAATGAGCAGTTCTTC.